Below are 15 T cell receptor beta chains sequenced from a single sample in a study of identical twins. TCRdb independently ran MiXCR on the 5' RACE reads; one entry per CDR3 protein. The profile covers fewer than 450,000 distinct CDR3 sequences, with 8.5% to 10% appearing a single time and 8% to 9.5% taken by the ten largest. The sample consisted of naive T cells sorted from blood. These receptors all come from a woman aged 50 to 65 in good health.

There are a few counts of this clonotype. V usage is TRBV4-1 and J usage is TRBJ2-2, with no clear D. The CDR3 extends over 15 amino acids. The V and J ends lost 5 bases and 5 bases respectively, with 15 bases between them. Germline V gene data show CDR1 as MGHRA and CDR2 as YSYEKL. The CDR3 loop is CASSGPLDGTGELFF. The CDR3 nucleotides are TGCGCCAGCAGCGGACCGCTGGATGGGACCGGGGAGCTGTTTTTT.

This clonotype was observed a handful of times. The rearrangement uses TRBV20-1 and TRBJ2-1, with 7 bases fitting TRBD2. Germline CDR1 DFQATT, CDR2 SNEGSKA (reference sequence). After removal of 5 bases from V and 7 bases from J, the junction contained 11 bases not matched to a gene. CDR3 length: 14 amino acids. CDR3 coding DNA: TGCAGTGCTCCCCTAGCGGAAGGCCGTAATGAGCAGTTCTTC. Translating it yields CSAPLAEGRNEQFF.

In its sample, this clonotype was seen a few times. The rearrangement joins TRBV11-2 to TRBJ2-5; D is unclear. Per germline, CDR1 SGHAT and CDR2 FQNNGV. This CDR3 is built from 15 residues. V was cut by 6 bases and J by 4 bases, with 18 bases left in between. CDR3 region: CASSFDIKARETQYF. CDR3 nucleotide sequence: TGTGCCAGCAGTTTCGACATCAAGGCTAGAGAGACCCAGTACTTC.

This clonotype has a single count. The V gene is TRBV6-2 or TRBV6-3, the J gene TRBJ1-5; D gene unclear. Trimming cost V 8 bases and J 3 bases, with 20 bases left between them. The CDR3 is 16 residues long. CDR1 is MNHEY and CDR2 is SVGEGT in the germline V gene. CDR3 sequence: CASLPGSPAPNQPQHF. DNA of the CDR3: TGTGCCAGCTTACCGGGGTCCCCGGCCCCCAATCAGCCCCAGCATTTT.

There are a few counts of this clonotype. This sequence joins TRBV2 and TRBJ2-1; 11 bases align to TRBD2. Trimming at V came to 6 bases and at J to 14 bases, leaving 3 bases not matched to a gene. The germline V gene encodes CDR1 SNHLY and CDR2 FYNNEI. The CDR3 contains 11 residues. This chain's CDR3 is CASRRLAGKFF. CDR3 bases: TGTGCCAGCAGGAGACTAGCGGGAAAGTTCTTC.

This clonotype was counted between two and nine times. The chain recombines TRBV7-2 with TRBJ2-7; D perhaps matches TRBD1 (5 bases). Germline V gene data show CDR1 as SGHTA and CDR2 as FQGNSA. With 3 bases removed from V and 4 bases from J, the gap between germline ends came to 10 bases. The CDR3 has 13 amino acids. CDR3 in DNA: TGTGCCAGCAGCTTTGGGGCCGATTACGAGCAGTACTTC. Amino acid sequence: CASSFGADYEQYF.

This clonotype occurred many times. The rearrangement uses TRBV20-1 and TRBJ2-7, with D perhaps matching TRBD2 (6 bases). CDR1 is DFQATT, CDR2 SNEGSKA, per germline (reference sequence). The CDR3 consists of 13 residues. V lost 3 bases and J lost 4, with 13 bases in between. The CDR3 DNA is TGCAGTGCTAGTCCGGGAGAGAAATACGAGCAGTACTTC. Translated: CSASPGEKYEQYF.

This clonotype came up a few times. The chain combines TRBV15 with TRBJ1-3; D ambiguous. The V gene's germline CDR1 is LNHNV and CDR2 YYDKDF (reference sequence). V lost 9 bases and J lost 2, with 14 bases in between. The CDR3 totals 14 residues. The CDR3 DNA reads TGTGCCACTCATTGGGGAGGGACTGGAAACACCATATATTTT. Amino acid sequence: CATHWGGTGNTIYF.

This sequence joins TRBV6-6 and TRBJ2-1; possibly TRBD1 or TRBD2 for D (5 bases each). The V end lost 6 bases, the J end lost 8 bases, and 14 bases lay between the germline ends. This CDR3 comprises 13 residues. Germline loops: CDR1 MNHNY, CDR2 SVGAGI (reference sequence). DNA for the CDR3: TGTGCCAGCAGACGGGACGGCTTAGATGAGCAGTTCTTC. It specifies CASRRDGLDEQFF.

The rearrangement joins TRBV5-1 to TRBJ2-5, with 7 bases that match TRBD2. V lost 0 bases, J lost 2 bases, and 4 bases stayed unmatched. Germline assignment: CDR1 SGHRS and CDR2 YFSETQ. There are 15 residues in the CDR3. DNA for the CDR3: TGCGCCAGCAGCTTGGTCCTAGCGGTTCAAGAGACCCAGTACTTC. Its protein is CASSLVLAVQETQYF.

This clonotype was observed a few times. The V gene is TRBV7-3, the J gene TRBJ2-2; D is uncertain. The CDR3 extends over 15 amino acids. Germline CDR1 SGHTA, CDR2 FQGTGA. Trimming shortened V by 2 bases and J by 1 base, and 8 bases separated the two germline ends. The CDR3 loop is CASSLVSVNTGELFF. DNA of the CDR3: TGTGCCAGCAGCTTAGTGTCGGTGAACACCGGGGAGCTGTTTTTT.

This clonotype has only a few counts. The chain uses TRBV7-8 and TRBJ2-7, with 10 nucleotides matching TRBD2. The CDR3 contains 15 residues. J lost 2 bases, V lost 5 bases, and 6 bases had no gene match. From germline, CDR1 is SGHVS and CDR2 FQNEAQ. In DNA, the CDR3 is TGTGCCAGCAGCCTAAGCGGGAGGGCGGCCTACGAGCAGTACTTC. Translating it yields CASSLSGRAAYEQYF.

This clonotype was seen at least ten times. The V gene is TRBV5-1, the J gene TRBJ2-7; D remains unclear. Germline V gene sequence: CDR1 SGHRS, CDR2 YFSETQ. The CDR3 covers 13 residues. V lost 0 bases and J lost 1, with 5 bases in between. The CDR3 loop is CASSLGASYEQYF. Here the CDR3 DNA reads TGCGCCAGCAGCTTGGGGGCATCCTACGAGCAGTACTTC.

V is TRBV6-5 and J is TRBJ1-2; 8 bases are a match to TRBD1. This CDR3 spans 14 amino acids. V shed 2 bases and J 8 bases; nucleotides not matched to a gene: 7. CDR1 and CDR2 from the germline V gene are MNHEY and SVGAGI. CDR3 in amino acids: CASSYGTGEFGYTF. CDR3 sequence (DNA): TGTGCCAGCAGTTACGGGACAGGAGAATTCGGCTACACCTTC.

Many counts were recorded for this clonotype. This chain links TRBV12-3 or TRBV12-4 with TRBJ1-2; D perhaps matches TRBD1 (5 bases). This CDR3 has 13 residues. Trimming left V 3 bases short and J 8 bases short, with 13 bases between. CDR3 coding DNA: TGTGCCAGCAGTTTTAGGGGTGATGGGGGCTACACCTTC. It yields the protein CASSFRGDGGYTF.